Listed below are T cell receptor beta chains from one sample, sequenced in a study of blood T cell repertoires in COVID-19. Produced via immunoSEQ multiplex PCR; TCRdb's table is partial and in-frame only. The data show more than 200,000 clones, with about nine tenths seen just once and approximately 7.3% held by the top ten. Sequences were obtained from PBMCs or T cells enriched from blood (not recorded which). These receptors came from a man under 40 in a cohort exposed to, infected with or recovered from COVID-19 (not recorded which). Each CDR3 is given with its conserved first and last residue. A D gene is named only where the DNA matches it firmly. Only some rows state a clone size, as once, few, many or a class for expanded clones.

d_call | j_call | v_call | clone_size | cdr3_nt | cdr3_aa
- | TRBJ1-5 | TRBV18 | - | TGTGCCAGCTCCACTTCTCAGGGCAATCAGCCCCAGCATTTT | CASSTSQGNQPQHF
- | TRBJ1-5 | TRBV2 | - | TGTGCCAGCACGGCGGGGGACGTCCTAATCAATCAGCCCCAGCATTTT | CASTAGDVLINQPQHF
- | TRBJ2-7 | TRBV3-1/TRBV3-2 | - | TGTGCCAGCAGCCAAGGGAGGGGCGAGCAGTACTTC | CASSQGRGEQYF
- | TRBJ1-5 | TRBV27 | - | TGTGCCAGCAGTTTATCAAGCAGCAATCAGCCCCAGCATTTT | CASSLSSSNQPQHF
- | TRBJ2-1 | TRBV7-8 | few | TGTGCCAGCAGCTTAATCGGGGGAGCATACAATGAGCAGTTCTTC | CASSLIGGAYNEQFF
- | TRBJ1-1 | TRBV6-1 | - | TGTGCCAGCAGTGAACCGCTATACCCAGGTCATGAAGCTTTCTTT | CASSEPLYPGHEAFF
TRBD2 | TRBJ2-7 | TRBV27 | - | TGTGCCAGCAGTTTTTGGAGCGGGGTCCGATACGAGCAGTACTTC | CASSFWSGVRYEQYF
TRBD1 | TRBJ2-2 | TRBV28 | - | TGTGCCAGCAGTCCAGGGGGCGCGGGCACCGGGGAGCTGTTTTTT | CASSPGGAGTGELFF
TRBD1 | TRBJ1-2 | TRBV24-1 | - | TGTGCCACCAGTGACCTGGGACAGGGGATCGATGGCTACACCTTC | CATSDLGQGIDGYTF
TRBD1 | TRBJ2-7 | TRBV19 | - | TGTGCCAGTAGTCCAAAGTCTAGACAGGGACGACAGTACTTC | CASSPKSRQGRQYF
- | TRBJ1-1 | TRBV19 | - | TGTGCCAGTAGTTCCCTAAGGGGACTCATCATGAACACTGAAGCTTTCTTT | CASSSLRGLIMNTEAFF
TRBD1 | TRBJ2-3 | TRBV7-3 | - | TGTGCCAGCAGCTACGGACAGGGGTTAGGCACAGATACGCAGTATTTT | CASSYGQGLGTDTQYF
TRBD1 | TRBJ1-4 | TRBV7-2 | - | TGTGCCAGCAGCCGCGGACAGGGTAGAGAAAAACTGTTTTTT | CASSRGQGREKLFF
TRBD2 | TRBJ2-1 | TRBV7-3 | - | TGTGCCAGCAGCTTAAGCCCCCTAGCGGGAATATACAATGAGCAGTTCTTC | CASSLSPLAGIYNEQFF
- | TRBJ2-5 | TRBV5-6 | - | TGTGCCAGCAGCAACGGACGGACGGAGGCAGAGACCCAGTACTTC | CASSNGRTEAETQYF
TRBD2 | TRBJ2-1 | TRBV28 | - | TGTGCCAGCAGTTCCGGGACTAGCGGATTGATGAGGTACAATGAGCAGTTCTTC | CASSSGTSGLMRYNEQFF
TRBD1 | TRBJ2-5 | TRBV19 | - | TGTGCCAGTAGTGGTGACAGGGGGAGAGGAGAGACCCAGTACTTC | CASSGDRGRGETQYF
TRBD1 | TRBJ1-1 | TRBV6-5 | - | TGTGCCAGCAGTTCAGGGACAGCCCGTAGAGCTTTCTTT | CASSSGTARRAFF
TRBD2 | TRBJ2-7 | TRBV25-1 | - | TGTGCCAGCAGTGAATTACTTCCTAGCGGGAGGACCCACGAGCAGTACTTC | CASSELLPSGRTHEQYF
- | TRBJ1-1 | TRBV7-9 | once | TGTGCCAGCAGCTTCCAGGGAACTGAAGCTTTCTTT | CASSFQGTEAFF
- | TRBJ2-7 | TRBV7-9 | once | TGTGCCAGCAGCCGGGGGACCTCAACGAGCGAGCAGTACTTC | CASSRGTSTSEQYF
- | TRBJ2-1 | TRBV7-2 | - | TGTGCCAGCAGCCTGGTGATCGGGCAGGGGCGCTACAATGAGCAGTTCTTC | CASSLVIGQGRYNEQFF
- | TRBJ1-2 | TRBV7-9 | few | TGTGCCAGCAGCACCTCAGAAGCGATAAACTATGGCTACACCTTC | CASSTSEAINYGYTF
TRBD1 | TRBJ2-7 | TRBV5-1 | few | TGCGCCAGCAGCCTGGTACAGGGGGGATCCTACGAGCAGTACTTC | CASSLVQGGSYEQYF
TRBD1 | TRBJ1-5 | TRBV24-1 | few | TGTGCCACCAGTGATAGGACAGGCTGTTATAGCAATCAGCCCCAGCATTTT | CATSDRTGCYSNQPQHF
TRBD1 | TRBJ1-1 | TRBV4-2 | - | TGTGCCAGCAGCCAAGGGACAGGGGTGAACACTGAAGCTTTCTTT | CASSQGTGVNTEAFF
TRBD1 | TRBJ1-4 | TRBV28 | - | TGTGCCAGCAGTTCTCTCGGGACAGGGGAGATTAGGATCAATGAAAAACTGTTTTTT | CASSSLGTGEIRINEKLFF
- | TRBJ1-1 | TRBV5-1 | - | TGCGCCAGCAATGTGGGGGCGAACACTGAAGCTTTCTTT | CASNVGANTEAFF
TRBD1 | TRBJ1-5 | TRBV18 | - | TGTGCCAGCTCTCCCCCGGGACAGCGAGATCAGCCCCAGCATTTT | CASSPPGQRDQPQHF
TRBD1 | TRBJ2-5 | TRBV6-2/TRBV6-3 | - | TGTGCCAGCAGTCCGACAGGGTTCCAAGAGACCCAGTACTTC | CASSPTGFQETQYF
- | TRBJ1-4 | TRBV5-1 | - | TGCGCCAGCAGCTTTAGGGGTGGTCAGGAAAAACTGTTTTTT | CASSFRGGQEKLFF
- | TRBJ2-2 | TRBV28 | few | TGTGCCAGCAGGGGATGGACAGCGAACACCGGGGAGCTGTTTTTT | CASRGWTANTGELFF
- | TRBJ2-1 | TRBV27 | - | TGTGCCAGCAGTTTGGTCTATAGCGGTGAGTTCTATGAGCAGTTCTTC | CASSLVYSGEFYEQFF
- | TRBJ2-1 | TRBV5-1 | - | TGCGCCAGCAGCATAACGAGGACTAACTACAATGAGCAGTTCTTC | CASSITRTNYNEQFF
TRBD2 | TRBJ2-3 | TRBV27 | - | TGTGCCAGCAGTTTATTAGCTCTAGCGGGAGCGGGAGATACGCAGTATTTT | CASSLLALAGAGDTQYF
TRBD1 | TRBJ1-1 | TRBV19 | - | TGTGCCAGTAGAACCACAGGGGGGCAGGGTGAAGCTTTCTTT | CASRTTGGQGEAFF
TRBD2 | TRBJ2-7 | TRBV28 | - | TGTGCCAGCAGACAAATAGCGGGAGGCTACGAGCAGTACTTC | CASRQIAGGYEQYF